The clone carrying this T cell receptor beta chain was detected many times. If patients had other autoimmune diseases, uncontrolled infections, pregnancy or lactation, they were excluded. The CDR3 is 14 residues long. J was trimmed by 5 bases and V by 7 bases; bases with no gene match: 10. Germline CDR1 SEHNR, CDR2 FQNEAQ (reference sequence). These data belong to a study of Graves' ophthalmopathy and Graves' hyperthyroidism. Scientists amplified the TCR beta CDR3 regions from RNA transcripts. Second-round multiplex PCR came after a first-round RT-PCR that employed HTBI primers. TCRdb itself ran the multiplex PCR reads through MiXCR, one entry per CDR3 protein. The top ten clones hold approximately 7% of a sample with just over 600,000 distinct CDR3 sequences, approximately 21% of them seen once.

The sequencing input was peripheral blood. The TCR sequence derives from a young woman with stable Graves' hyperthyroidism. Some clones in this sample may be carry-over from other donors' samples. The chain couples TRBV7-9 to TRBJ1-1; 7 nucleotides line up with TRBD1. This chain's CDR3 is CASTSGGISTEAFF. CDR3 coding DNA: TGTGCCAGCACCTCAGGGGGGATATCGACTGAAGCTTTCTTT.